Listed below are T cell receptor beta chains from one sample, sequenced in a study of shared clonotypes between healthy human individuals. Here immunoSEQ multiplex PCR was the method, and the copy in TCRdb shows in-frame clones only, minus some. The data show 450,000 to 700,000 clones, 95% to 96% seen once. The specimen was naive CD8+ T cells sorted from blood. The receptors derive from a woman aged 25-40 years in good health. CDR3s leave out the opening cysteine and the closing phenylalanine or tryptophan.

j_gene,v_gene,CDR3aa
TRBJ2-5,TRBV5-5,ASRGQGETQY
TRBJ2-2,TRBV11-2,ASSQSKGGELF
TRBJ1-1,TRBV28,ASTGGAMNTEAF
TRBJ1-2,TRBV27,ASSYATGEIYGYT
TRBJ2-4,TRBV28,ASSLLMGQGTRMVQY
TRBJ1-2,TRBV4-1,ASSKKDRPASDGYT
TRBJ1-1,TRBV2,ASRDIPPGDTEAF
TRBJ1-6,TRBV6-5,ASSPGQGGSPLH
TRBJ2-7,TRBV5-6,ASSDGTSGTYEQY
TRBJ2-2,TRBV25-1,ASSYTTGELF
TRBJ2-3,TRBV15,ATSRDLPAGVTDTQY
TRBJ2-7,TRBV2,ASRTSVSYEQY
TRBJ1-5,TRBV28,ASGLTDGPLQPQH
TRBJ2-7,TRBV6-1,ASSVSLQTAYEQY
TRBJ2-1,TRBV7-9,ASSPRTGYNEQF
TRBJ2-7,TRBV28,ASSLAGSYEQY
-,TRBV14,ASSHPRDPYEQY
TRBJ1-1,TRBV4-1,ASSQGVANTEAF
TRBJ2-7,TRBV6-6,ASSYTGSQGEQY
TRBJ2-3,TRBV13,ASSLSVAGEDTQY
TRBJ1-1,TRBV27,ASSLGYVGQMNTEAF
TRBJ2-4,TRBV28,ASSSHSRRKENIQY
TRBJ2-7,TRBV5-1,ASSLGGTIYEQY
TRBJ1-3,TRBV16,ASSQSGGSGNTIY
TRBJ2-7,TRBV29-1,SVETSGSRYEQY
TRBJ2-1,TRBV29-1,SVVYGHNEQF
TRBJ2-6,TRBV2,ASSGDSGANVLT
TRBJ1-5,TRBV7-9,ASSLDGFNQPQH
-,TRBV2,ASNSGGGYEQY
TRBJ2-7,TRBV20-1,SAGDYEQY
TRBJ1-3,TRBV10-3,AISEGRWDSGNTIY
TRBJ1-1,TRBV15,ATSRVRGVETEAF
TRBJ1-3,TRBV2,ASSERIPENGNTIY
TRBJ2-1,TRBV6-6,ASTTVGTGLEQF
TRBJ2-2,TRBV19,ASSIKGDTGELF
TRBJ2-1,TRBV19,ASSMRTGRNEQF
TRBJ2-1,TRBV6-4,ASSDGWGNEQF
TRBJ1-5,TRBV4-1,ASSHELGLPGDQPQH
TRBJ1-2,TRBV10-2,ATGADYGYT
TRBJ2-1,TRBV15,ATSRDRQASSYNEQF
TRBJ2-3,TRBV5-4,ASSLGTVYTDTQY
TRBJ2-3,TRBV5-1,ASSLEGGTDTQY
TRBJ2-7,TRBV5-8,ASSSWTGDYEQY
TRBJ2-6,TRBV4-1,ASSPTGVYGANVLT
TRBJ2-3,TRBV25-1,ASRVGAEPASTDTQY
TRBJ2-7,TRBV28,ASSLEGSAYEQY
TRBJ2-2,TRBV5-1,ASSLRSGDTGELF
TRBJ1-1,TRBV19,ASSISNTEAF
TRBJ2-1,TRBV29-1,SVEWITGEQF
TRBJ2-7,TRBV28,ASSFRGGSYEQY